These 26 T cell receptor beta chains share one sample of origin, sequenced in a study of metastatic and nonmetastatic thyroid tumors. TCRdb ran MiXCR on the PCR reads. The data show roughly 83,000 clones, with 14% to 15% seen just once and roughly 3.6% held by the top ten. Among the patients, none had received any treatment before thyroid surgery. Sequencing used blood. All receptors derive from a female donor with papillary thyroid cancer or a benign thyroid nodule (not recorded which). Some clones in this sample may be carry-over from other donors' samples.

This clone appeared many times. The chain couples TRBV15 to TRBJ1-6, with TRBD1 matching over 10 bases. The CDR3 has 14 residues. The germline gives CDR1 LNHNV, CDR2 YYDKDF (reference sequence). Trimming at V came to 5 bases and at J to 6 bases, leaving 1 base not matched to a gene. The CDR3 DNA is TGTGCCACCAGCTGGGACAGGGGTAATTCACCCCTCCACTTT. Its protein product is CATSWDRGNSPLHF.

Remarks on this clone: A much bigger clone sits one base away, suggesting this may be a read error. The DNA for the CDR3 is TGTGCCAGCAGCTTGGAGGACAGGGGAAGCTATGTCTACACCTTC. This encodes CASSLEDRGSYVYTF. V and J are TRBV5-4 and TRBJ1-2; 9 bases are a match to TRBD1. In germline, CDR1 is SGHNT, CDR2 YYREEE (reference sequence). The CDR3 runs 15 residues. Complete variable domain (other parts from reference TRBV5-4 and TRBJ1-2): ETGVTQSPTHLIKTRGQQVTLRCSSQSGHNTVSWYQQALGQGPQFIFQYYREEENGRGNFPPRFSGLQFPNYSSELNVNALELDDSALYLCASSLEDRGSYVYTFGSGTRLTVV.

Details on this clone: A read error may be the cause here, since a much bigger clone is one base away. Other DNA sequences from this sample encode an identical CDR3 as well. The rearrangement links TRBV18 to TRBJ2-4; TRBD2 aligns across 7 bases. The length of the CDR3 is 16 residues. Germline assignment: CDR1 KGHSH and CDR2 LQKENI. The CDR3 coding sequence is TGTGCTAGCTCACCAGCGCAGCGGGGAGCCAAAAACATTCAGTACTTC. It is translated as CASSPAQRGAKNIQYF.

The rearrangement links TRBV2 to TRBJ2-7; unclear D gene. Germline values: CDR1 SNHLY, CDR2 FYNNEI. V shed 10 bases and J shed 2 bases, with 12 bases lying between them. The CDR3 runs to 12 residues. CDR3 residues: CAIRSHAYEQYF. The CDR3 region has the DNA TGTGCCATCAGGTCACATGCCTACGAGCAGTACTTC.

This clone was recorded at least ten times. This chain uses TRBV20-1 with TRBJ2-2; 7 bases map to TRBD2. Germline CDR1 is DFQATT and CDR2 is SNEGSKA (reference sequence). V shed 5 bases, J shed 5 bases, and the junction held 11 bases outside the gene matches. CDR3 size: 15 residues. The CDR3 protein is CSALTGRGWTGELFF. The CDR3, as DNA: TGCAGTGCTTTAACGGGGAGGGGTTGGACCGGGGAGCTGTTTTTT.

This clone showed up many times. V is TRBV20-1 and J is TRBJ1-2; D gene ambiguous. The CDR3 is 13 residues long. Trimming stripped 0 bases from V and 2 bases from J, with 7 bases between. CDR1 and CDR2 from the germline V gene are DFQATT and SNEGSKA (reference sequence). CDR3 loop: CSARDLGNYGYTF. CDR3 in DNA: TGCAGTGCTAGAGATCTCGGAAACTATGGCTACACCTTC.

V is TRBV20-1 and J is TRBJ2-5; D remains ambiguous. Germline V gene data show CDR1 as DFQATT and CDR2 as SNEGSKA (reference sequence). Between the trimmed V and J ends, which lost 0 bases and 5 bases, there was a span of 10 bases. The CDR3 loop spans 13 amino acids. The CDR3 bases are TGCAGTGCTAGAGATGCGATCTGGGAGACCCAGTACTTC. It codes for CSARDAIWETQYF.

In this sample, this clone turned up many times. V gene TRBV27 combines with J gene TRBJ1-5; weak D call: TRBD1 (5 bases). This CDR3 comprises 13 residues. The V gene lost 8 bases and the J gene lost 7 bases, with 15 bases spanning the gap. Germline CDR1 reads MNHEY; CDR2 reads SMNVEV (reference sequence). CDR3 sequence reads: CASREWQGQPQHF. CDR3 bases: TGTGCCAGCCGCGAGTGGCAGGGACAGCCCCAGCATTTT.

This clone was seen more than once but under ten times. The junction departs from the called germline gene at one end, perhaps through a read error. CDR3 amino acids: CAGSPRTGEAFF. In nucleotides, the CDR3 is TGTGCCGGCAGCCCGCGGACAGGGGAAGCTTTCTTT. This chain uses TRBV13 with TRBJ1-1; 8 nucleotides agree with TRBD1. The CDR3 totals 12 residues. CDR1 is PRHDT and CDR2 is FYEKMQ in the germline V gene (reference sequence). Full variable domain (missing parts from reference TRBV13 and TRBJ1-1): AAGVIQSPRHLIKEKRETATLKCYPIPRHDTVYWYQQGPGQDPQFLISFYEKMQSDKGSIPDRFSAQQFSDYHSELNMSSLELGDSALYFCAGSPRTGEAFFGQGTRLTVV.

This clone showed up many times. This sequence joins TRBV2 and TRBJ2-5; 8 bases match TRBD2. The CDR3 has 15 residues. CDR1 SNHLY and CDR2 FYNNEI come from the germline V gene. V shed 3 bases and J 7 bases; nucleotides not matched to a gene: 10. The CDR3 spells CASSEHRGGGRTQYF. CDR3 nucleotides: TGTGCCAGCAGTGAGCATCGGGGGGGGGGTAGGACCCAGTACTTC.

In this sample, this clone turned up many times. The identical CDR3 is also encoded by other nucleotide sequences in the sample. The chain carries TRBV6-2 or TRBV6-3 and TRBJ2-6; perhaps TRBD2 as D (6 bases). CDR3 length: 15 residues. Germline V gene data show CDR1 as MNHEY and CDR2 as SVGEGT. The germline V and J ends were trimmed by 6 bases and 2 bases, with 11 bases remaining between them. The CDR3 DNA follows: TGTGCCAGCAGACCGGGGGAGGCTGGGGCCAACGTCCTGACTTTC. Translation: CASRPGEAGANVLTF.

This clone was detected ten times or more. The rearrangement uses TRBV2 and TRBJ1-2; 9 bases fit TRBD1. The CDR3 is made up of 15 amino acids. The V segment lost 0 bases and the J segment 8 bases; nucleotides outside the gene matches: 7. Germline V gene sequence: CDR1 SNHLY, CDR2 FYNNEI. CDR3 bases: TGTGCCAGCAGTGAAGCGCTTGTACAGGGGGCAGGCTACACCTTC. Translating gives CASSEALVQGAGYTF.

This clone was counted ten times or more. V is TRBV6-6 and J is TRBJ1-2; D is possibly TRBD1 (6 bases). This CDR3 comprises 18 residues. The V gene's germline CDR1 is MNHNY and CDR2 SVGAGI (reference sequence). Trimming shortened V by 6 bases and J by 0 bases, and 23 bases separated the two germline ends. The CDR3 region is CASRHNSRGTPSNYGYTF. Written as DNA, the CDR3 is TGTGCCAGCAGACACAATTCCAGGGGTACCCCTTCTAACTATGGCTACACCTTC.

There are many counts of this clone. The J gene is TRBJ2-1, the V gene TRBV4-2, with 9 nucleotides matching TRBD2. Losses at the gene ends were 0 bases for V and 2 bases for J; bases not matched to a gene: 2. CDR1 and CDR2 (germline): LGHNA, YNFKEQ. The CDR3 extends over 16 amino acids. CDR3 in amino acids: CASSQEGGGAYNEQFF. CDR3 nucleotides: TGTGCCAGCAGCCAAGAAGGCGGGGGGGCCTACAATGAGCAGTTCTTC.

This clone has a count of ten or more. This chain joins TRBV9 and TRBJ1-1, with D unclear. V dropped 1 base and J dropped 8 bases, with 12 bases sitting between them. Germline CDR1 reads SGDLS; CDR2 reads YYNGEE. The CDR3 has 13 amino acids. The CDR3 region is CASSVLDLGEAFF. In DNA, the CDR3 is TGTGCCAGCAGCGTACTGGACCTAGGAGAAGCTTTCTTT.

Only a few counts were recorded for this clone. A read error may account for a junction end that differs from germline. V is TRBV24-1 and J is TRBJ1-2; TRBD1 is a possible D gene (6 bases). CDR3 length: 13 amino acids. Germline V CDR1 and CDR2: KGHDR, SFDVKD. The CDR3 bases are TGTGCCACAAGTGACAGGAGGGATTATGTTTACACCTTC. It is translated as CATSDRRDYVYTF.

This clone was seen repeatedly, ten times or more. The chain combines TRBV29-1 with TRBJ2-1, with D unclear. Germline-derived CDR1 and CDR2 are SQVTM and ANQGSEA. The CDR3 sequence is 13 residues long. V was shortened by 5 bases and J by 0 bases, with 8 bases between the two germline ends. The CDR3 DNA sequence: TGCAGCGTTCGGCCCGACTCCTACAATGAGCAGTTCTTC. It specifies CSVRPDSYNEQFF.

This clone showed up just a few times. The J gene is TRBJ1-5, the V gene TRBV5-6, with a tentative D call TRBD1 (5 bases). V lost 0 bases and J lost 6, with 13 bases in between. The CDR3 runs to 15 residues. The germline CDR1 and CDR2 sequences are SGHDT and YYEEEE. The CDR3 spells CASSLALGQGQPQHF. CDR3 bases: TGTGCCAGCAGCTTGGCGTTGGGGCAGGGTCAGCCCCAGCATTTT.

In the case of this clone: At one boundary the junction diverges from the germline segment, which might be a read error. The V call is TRBV11-2, the J call TRBJ2-3; D remains ambiguous. The CDR3 runs to 12 residues. Germline CDR1 reads SGHAT; CDR2 reads FQNNGV. This chain's CDR3 is CASILVGCTQYF. As DNA, the CDR3 is TGTGCCAGCATCTTAGTTGGGTGTACGCAGTATTTT.

This chain's CDR3 is CASSPRDSNTEAFF. The DNA of the CDR3 is TGTGCCAGCAGTCCCCGGGACAGTAACACTGAAGCTTTCTTT. The rearrangement links TRBV6-1 to TRBJ1-1; 7 bases fit TRBD1. Germline V gene sequence: CDR1 MNHNS, CDR2 SASEGT. The V and J ends lost 5 bases and 2 bases, in that order; junction bases with no gene match: 5. The CDR3 runs to 14 residues.

The sample holds many counts of this clone. The V and J genes are TRBV5-1 and TRBJ2-7; 10 bases are shared with TRBD2. This CDR3 is 17 amino acids long. Germline lookup yields CDR1 SGHRS and CDR2 YFSETQ. V trimming: 1 base; J trimming: 6 bases; junction bases outside the gene matches: 13. Written as DNA, the CDR3 is TGCGCCAGCAGCTTGAAAGTTTTTCAAGCGGGGGGGGGCGAGCAGTACTTC. Translating gives CASSLKVFQAGGGEQYF.

This clone was seen ten or more times. This chain joins TRBV7-6 and TRBJ1-4, with D unresolved. The germline V gene has CDR1 SGHVS and CDR2 FNYEAQ. Trimming left V 5 bases short and J 7 bases short, with 11 bases between. This CDR3 has 13 residues. The CDR3 spells CASSTGMFEKLFF. CDR3 bases: TGTGCCAGCAGCACGGGGATGTTTGAAAAACTGTTTTTT.

This clone showed up many times. The chain links TRBV6-1 to TRBJ2-2; D not certain. Germline CDR1 is MNHNS and CDR2 is SASEGT. Trimming shortened V by 1 base and J by 3 bases, and 3 bases separated the two germline ends. This CDR3 has 13 residues. The CDR3 protein is CASSEGDTGELFF. In nucleotides, the CDR3 is TGTGCCAGCAGTGAAGGGGACACCGGGGAGCTGTTTTTT.

This chain connects TRBV11-2 to TRBJ2-3; 8 nucleotides align to TRBD2. The length of the CDR3 is 16 residues. Losses at the gene ends were 1 base for V and 2 bases for J; bases not matched to a gene: 5. The germline gives CDR1 SGHAT, CDR2 FQNNGV. The CDR3 region is CASSLVAGGFTDTQYF. The CDR3 DNA is TGTGCCAGCAGCTTAGTGGCGGGAGGCTTCACAGATACGCAGTATTTT.

This clone showed up many times. The CDR3 here is CASSWGQGNVNQPQHF. The CDR3 bases are TGTGCCAGTAGTTGGGGACAGGGGAATGTGAATCAGCCCCAGCATTTT. V usage is TRBV19 and J usage is TRBJ1-5; 10 bases match TRBD1. The CDR3 loop spans 16 amino acids. The V gene end was trimmed by 5 bases and the J gene end by 4 bases; junction bases not matched to a gene: 8. In germline, CDR1 is LNHDA, CDR2 SQIVND (reference sequence).

This clone was observed at least ten times. The J gene is TRBJ2-7, the V gene TRBV7-2; D is ambiguous. Trimming cost V 5 bases and J 6 bases, with 11 bases left between them. The CDR3 is made up of 12 amino acids. Germline V gene lookup returns CDR1 SGHTA and CDR2 FQGNSA. The chain's CDR3 is CASSPQFGEQYF. The CDR3 region has the DNA TGTGCCAGCAGCCCCCAATTTGGCGAGCAGTACTTC.